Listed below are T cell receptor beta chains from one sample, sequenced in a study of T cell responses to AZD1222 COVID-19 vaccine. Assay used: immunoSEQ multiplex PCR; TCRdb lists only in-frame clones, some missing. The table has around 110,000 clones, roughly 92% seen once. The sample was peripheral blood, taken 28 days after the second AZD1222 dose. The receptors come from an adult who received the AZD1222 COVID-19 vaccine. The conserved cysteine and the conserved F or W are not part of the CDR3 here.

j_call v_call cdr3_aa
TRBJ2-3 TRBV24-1 ATSDERRFTDTQY
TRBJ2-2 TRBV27 ASSYKRSGELF
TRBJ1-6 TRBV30 AWSVAGRNSPLH
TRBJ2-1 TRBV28 ASSVTTAYPAHNEQF
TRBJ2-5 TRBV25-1 ASSEGSQETQY
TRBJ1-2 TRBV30 AWEQGLGGYT
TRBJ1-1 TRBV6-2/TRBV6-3 ASSPTGAHTEAF
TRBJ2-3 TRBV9 ASSVSWGYTDTQY
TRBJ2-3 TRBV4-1 ASSGRAEDTQY
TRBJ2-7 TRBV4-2 ASSQGVGRDEQY
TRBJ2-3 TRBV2 ASSRSSGDNTDTQY
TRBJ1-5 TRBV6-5 ASSYSGDRNQPQH
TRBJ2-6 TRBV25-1 ASSESGAGANVLT
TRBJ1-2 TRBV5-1 ASSAGERYGYT
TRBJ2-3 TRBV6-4 ASSPDPNRHTDTQY
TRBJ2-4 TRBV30 AWSGFSGRIAKNIQY
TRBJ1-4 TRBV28 ANPTQGPEKLF
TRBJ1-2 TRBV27 ASSLFPGYGYT
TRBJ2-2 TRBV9 ASSPSGSIGELF
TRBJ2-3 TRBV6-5 ASGAGEMDTQY
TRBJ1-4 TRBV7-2 ASSTTGGNEKLF
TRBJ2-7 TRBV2 ASKGNSYEQY
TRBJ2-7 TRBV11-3 ASSPGGTSGRAGVYEQY
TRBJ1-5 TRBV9 ASSANEGNQPQH
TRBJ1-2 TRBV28 ASSSPMRDRASQGYT
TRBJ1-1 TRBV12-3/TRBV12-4 ASSTGMNTEAF
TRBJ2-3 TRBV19 ASSIVTASRTDTQY
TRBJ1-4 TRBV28 ASSVTVTNEKLF
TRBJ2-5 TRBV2 ASSLETQY
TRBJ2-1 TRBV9 ASSVDLRNEQF
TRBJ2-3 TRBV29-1 SGSGGGSTDTQY
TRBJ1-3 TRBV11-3 ASSLGQGVRGNTIY
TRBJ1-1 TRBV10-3 AITRLLNTEAF
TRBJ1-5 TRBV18 ASSPSRNQPQH
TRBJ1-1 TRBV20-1 SAWTGLGAF
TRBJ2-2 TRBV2 ASRGLGGTGELF
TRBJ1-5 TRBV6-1 ASSERGAVVQPQH
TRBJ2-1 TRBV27 ASSPGTSGKNEQF
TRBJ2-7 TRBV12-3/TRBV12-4 ASSGPSYEQY
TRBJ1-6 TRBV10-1 ASSVGRNSPLH
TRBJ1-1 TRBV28 ASSPSPGFNTEAF
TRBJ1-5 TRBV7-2 ASSSRSGKEQH
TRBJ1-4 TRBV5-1 ASSSGQQGEKLF
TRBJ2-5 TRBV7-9 ASSLAPTVQETQY
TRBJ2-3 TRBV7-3 ASSLMETGVADTQY
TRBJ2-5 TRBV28 ASSLLGGETQY
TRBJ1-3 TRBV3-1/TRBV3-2 ASSPGTGGAIYTIY
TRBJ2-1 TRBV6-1 ASSEASGSGNNEQF
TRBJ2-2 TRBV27 AGGANTGELF
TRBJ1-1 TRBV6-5 ASSYSWQAARAF